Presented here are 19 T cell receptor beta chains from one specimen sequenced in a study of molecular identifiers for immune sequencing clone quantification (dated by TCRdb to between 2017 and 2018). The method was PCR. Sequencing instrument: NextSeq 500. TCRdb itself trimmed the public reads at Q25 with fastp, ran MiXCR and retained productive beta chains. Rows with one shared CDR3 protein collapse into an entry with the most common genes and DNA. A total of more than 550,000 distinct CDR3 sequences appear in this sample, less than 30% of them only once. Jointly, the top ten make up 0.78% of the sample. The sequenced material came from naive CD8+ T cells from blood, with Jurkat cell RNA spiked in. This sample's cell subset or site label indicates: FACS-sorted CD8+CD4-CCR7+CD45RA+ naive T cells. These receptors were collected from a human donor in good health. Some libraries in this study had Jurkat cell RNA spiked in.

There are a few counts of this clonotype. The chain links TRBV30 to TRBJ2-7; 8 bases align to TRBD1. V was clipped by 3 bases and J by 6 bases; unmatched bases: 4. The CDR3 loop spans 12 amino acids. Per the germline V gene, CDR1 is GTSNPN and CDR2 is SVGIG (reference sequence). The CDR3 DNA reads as TGTGCCTGGAGGGAGGACAGGGCCGAGCAGTACTTC. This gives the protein CAWREDRAEQYF.

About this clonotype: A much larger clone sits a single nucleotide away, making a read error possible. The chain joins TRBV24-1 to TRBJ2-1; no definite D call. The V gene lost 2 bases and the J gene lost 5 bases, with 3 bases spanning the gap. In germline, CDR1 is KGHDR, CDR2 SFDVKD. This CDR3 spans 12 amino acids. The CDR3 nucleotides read TGTGCCACCAGTGATTCTCACAATGAGCAGTTCTTC. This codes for CATSDSHNEQFF.

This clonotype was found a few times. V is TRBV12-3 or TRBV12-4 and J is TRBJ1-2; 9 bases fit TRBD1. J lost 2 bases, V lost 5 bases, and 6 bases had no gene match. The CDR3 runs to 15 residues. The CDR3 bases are TGTGCCAGCAGTCAACACGGGACAGGGAACTATGGCTACACCTTC. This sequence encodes CASSQHGTGNYGYTF.

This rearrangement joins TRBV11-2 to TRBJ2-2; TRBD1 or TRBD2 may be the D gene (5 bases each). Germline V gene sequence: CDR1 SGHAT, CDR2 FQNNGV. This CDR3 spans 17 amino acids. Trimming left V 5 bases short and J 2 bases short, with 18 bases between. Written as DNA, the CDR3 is TGTGCCAGCAGCAATGGGGGAAGGGCGACCAACACCGGGGAGCTGTTTTTT. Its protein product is CASSNGGRATNTGELFF.

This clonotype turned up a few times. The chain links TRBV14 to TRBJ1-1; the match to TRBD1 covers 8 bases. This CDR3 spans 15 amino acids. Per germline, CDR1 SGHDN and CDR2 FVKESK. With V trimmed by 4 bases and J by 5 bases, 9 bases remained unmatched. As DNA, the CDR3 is TGTGCCAGCAGCCCGTGGACAGGGATGGGAACTGAAGCTTTCTTT. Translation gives CASSPWTGMGTEAFF.

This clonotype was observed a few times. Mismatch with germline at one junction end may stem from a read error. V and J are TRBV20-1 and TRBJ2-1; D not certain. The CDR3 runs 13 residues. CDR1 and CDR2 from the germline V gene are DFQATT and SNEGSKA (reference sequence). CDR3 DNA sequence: TGCAGTGCTAGAGGAACAACTTACAGTGAGCAGTTCTTC. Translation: CSARGTTYSEQFF.

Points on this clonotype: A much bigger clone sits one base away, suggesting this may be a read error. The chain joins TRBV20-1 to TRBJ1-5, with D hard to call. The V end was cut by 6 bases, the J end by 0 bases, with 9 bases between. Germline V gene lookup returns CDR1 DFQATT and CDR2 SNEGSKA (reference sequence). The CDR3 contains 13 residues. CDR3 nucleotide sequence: TGCAGTGCCGGGGTTCATAGCAATCAGCCCCAGCATTTT. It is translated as CSAGVHSNQPQHF.

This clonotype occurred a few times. In DNA form, the CDR3 reads TGCAGTGCTAGAGATCCGGCGGACAACTATGGCTACACCTTC. Protein sequence: CSARDPADNYGYTF. This chain connects TRBV20-1 to TRBJ1-2; D gene ambiguous. Germline V gene lookup returns CDR1 DFQATT and CDR2 SNEGSKA (reference sequence). The CDR3 totals 14 residues. V was shortened by 0 bases and J by 2 bases, with 10 bases between the two germline ends.

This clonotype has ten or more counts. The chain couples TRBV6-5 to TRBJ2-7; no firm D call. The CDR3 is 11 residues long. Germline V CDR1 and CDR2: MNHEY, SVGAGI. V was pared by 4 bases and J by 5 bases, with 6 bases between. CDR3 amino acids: CASSSTNEQYF. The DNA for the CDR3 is TGTGCCAGCAGTTCCACCAACGAGCAGTACTTC.

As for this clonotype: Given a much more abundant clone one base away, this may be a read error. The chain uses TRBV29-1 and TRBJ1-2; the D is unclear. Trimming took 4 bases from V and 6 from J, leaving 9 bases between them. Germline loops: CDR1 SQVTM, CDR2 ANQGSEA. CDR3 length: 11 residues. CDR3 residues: CSVVGMDGYTF. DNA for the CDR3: TGCAGCGTTGTAGGGATGGATGGCTACACCTTC.

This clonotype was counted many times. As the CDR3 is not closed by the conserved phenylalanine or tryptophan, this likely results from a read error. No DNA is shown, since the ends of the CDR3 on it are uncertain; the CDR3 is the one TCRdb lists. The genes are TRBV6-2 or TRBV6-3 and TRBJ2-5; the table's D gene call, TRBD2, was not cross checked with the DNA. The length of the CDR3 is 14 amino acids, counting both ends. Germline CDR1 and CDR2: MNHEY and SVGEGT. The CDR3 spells CASSYSAGGPQETR.

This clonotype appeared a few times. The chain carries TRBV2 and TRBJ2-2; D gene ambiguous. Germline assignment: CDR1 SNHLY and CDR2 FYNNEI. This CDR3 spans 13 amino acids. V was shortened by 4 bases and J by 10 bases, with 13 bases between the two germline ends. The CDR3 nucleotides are TGTGCCAGCAGTGCTAAAGACGGTATGGAGCTGTTTTTT. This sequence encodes CASSAKDGMELFF.

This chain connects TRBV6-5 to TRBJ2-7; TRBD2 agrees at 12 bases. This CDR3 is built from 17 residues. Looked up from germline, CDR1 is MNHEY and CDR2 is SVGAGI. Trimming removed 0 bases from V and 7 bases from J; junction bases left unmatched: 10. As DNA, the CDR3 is TGTGCCAGCAGTTACTCGACTAGCGGGAGCAGGTTGGGTGAGCAGTACTTC. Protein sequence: CASSYSTSGSRLGEQYF.

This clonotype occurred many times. The CDR3 region has the DNA TGTGCCAGCAGCTTATATCTAATGACTATGGAGTTAGACAATGAGCAGTTCTTC. This encodes CASSLYLMTMELDNEQFF. The chain employs TRBV7-2 and TRBJ2-1; weak D call: TRBD2 (5 bases). The germline gives CDR1 SGHTA, CDR2 FQGNSA. The CDR3 is made up of 18 amino acids. V was clipped by 2 bases and J by 5 bases, with 22 bases between them.

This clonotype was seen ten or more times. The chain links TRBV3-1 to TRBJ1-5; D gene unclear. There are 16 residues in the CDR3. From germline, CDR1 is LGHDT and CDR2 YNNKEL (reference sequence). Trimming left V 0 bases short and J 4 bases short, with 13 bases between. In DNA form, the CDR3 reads TGTGCCAGCAGCCAAGATTATCGGGCAGGTAATCAGCCCCAGCATTTT. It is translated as CASSQDYRAGNQPQHF.

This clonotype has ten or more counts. CDR3 sequence reads: CASSPGTGGWTEAFF. Written as DNA, the CDR3 is TGTGCCAGCAGTCCCGGGACAGGGGGTTGGACTGAAGCTTTCTTT. This sequence joins TRBV27 and TRBJ1-1; 11 bases align to TRBD1. With V trimmed by 5 bases and J by 5 bases, 7 bases remained unmatched. Looked up from germline, CDR1 is MNHEY and CDR2 is SMNVEV (reference sequence). The CDR3 runs 15 residues.

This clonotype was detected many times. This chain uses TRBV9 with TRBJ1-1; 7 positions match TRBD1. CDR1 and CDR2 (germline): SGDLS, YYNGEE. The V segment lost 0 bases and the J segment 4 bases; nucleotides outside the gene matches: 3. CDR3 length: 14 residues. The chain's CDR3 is CASSVEGGGTEAFF. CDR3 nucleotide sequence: TGTGCCAGCAGCGTAGAAGGGGGCGGCACTGAAGCTTTCTTT. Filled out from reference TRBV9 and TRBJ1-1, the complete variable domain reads DSGVTQTPKHLITATGQRVTLRCSPRSGDLSVYWYQQSLDQGLQFLIQYYNGEERAKGNILERFSAQQFPDLHSELNLSSLELGDSALYFCASSVEGGGTEAFFGQGTRLTVV.

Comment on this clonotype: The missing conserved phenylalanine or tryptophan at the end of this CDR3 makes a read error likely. CDR3 loop: CSVLDSSATQYS. CDR3 DNA: TGCAGCGTTCTGGACAGCAGCGCGACCCAGTACTCA. This chain links TRBV29-1 with TRBJ2-5, with TRBD1 as a possible D gene (6 bases). Per germline, CDR1 SQVTM and CDR2 ANQGSEA. The ends were cut back, 5 bases at V and 7 bases at J, with 14 bases in the middle. The CDR3 is made up of 12 amino acids.

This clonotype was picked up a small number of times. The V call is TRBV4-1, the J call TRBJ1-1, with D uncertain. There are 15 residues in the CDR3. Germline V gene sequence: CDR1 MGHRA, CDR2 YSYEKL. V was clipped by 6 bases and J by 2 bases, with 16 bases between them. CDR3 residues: CASSLHGRVNTEAFF. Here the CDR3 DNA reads TGCGCCAGCAGTCTACACGGGCGGGTTAACACTGAAGCTTTCTTT.